This note documents a single TCR beta chain sequence. The data were taken from a study of blood T cell repertoires in COVID-19. Study-wide background: Researchers got acute and convalescent COVID-19 samples from the United States, Italy and Spain.

With V trimmed by 0 bases and J by 4 bases, 6 bases remained unmatched. The CDR3 spans 15 residues. The germline gives CDR1 SGHRS, CDR2 YFSETQ. The assay was immunoSEQ multiplex PCR, and TCRdb's table has in-frame clones only and misses some. The sample contains around 420,000 clones, 88% of which appear only once. The V gene is TRBV5-1, the J gene TRBJ1-2, with 7 bases identical to TRBD1. The TCR originated in a woman between 40 and 50 years old with acute COVID-19. The sequenced material came from PBMCs or T cells enriched from blood (not recorded which). CDR3 region: CASSLEGGQFYGYTF. DNA of the CDR3: TGCGCCAGCAGCTTGGAAGGGGGACAGTTCTATGGCTACACCTTC.